Listed below are T cell receptor beta chains from one sample, sequenced in a study of blood T cell repertoires in COVID-19. Libraries were prepared by immunoSEQ multiplex PCR; TCRdb keeps only in-frame clonotypes and omits some of them. The data hold 150,000 to 200,000 clones, with about four fifths observed a single time. The source material was PBMCs or T cells enriched from blood (not recorded which). The receptors here all came from a man aged 45-65 years who had recovered from COVID-19. CDR3s include the opening cysteine and the closing phenylalanine or tryptophan. D genes are given only for firm matches. Only part of the rows carry a size: once, few, many, or a class if the clone is expanded.

TRBV11-2	TRBJ2-7	few	-	CASSHGGAYEQYF	TGTGCCAGCAGCCACGGAGGGGCCTACGAGCAGTACTTC
TRBV4-3	TRBJ2-7	-	-	CASSQDREAAYEQYF	TGCGCCAGCAGCCAAGACAGGGAGGCCGCCTACGAGCAGTACTTC
TRBV5-5	TRBJ1-5	once	-	CASSHGTSGQPQHF	TGTGCCAGCAGCCACGGGACTTCGGGTCAGCCCCAGCATTTT
TRBV5-1	TRBJ1-2	few	-	CASSFYRVYGYTF	TGCGCCAGCAGCTTTTACCGGGTCTATGGCTACACCTTC
TRBV10-3	TRBJ2-2	-	TRBD2	CAIRDTPGLAGGQNTGELFF	TGTGCCATCAGAGATACACCGGGACTAGCGGGGGGCCAGAACACCGGGGAGCTGTTTTTT
TRBV30	TRBJ2-7	-	-	CAWKSLTRVSYEQYF	TGTGCCTGGAAGTCCTTGACGCGGGTTTCCTACGAGCAGTACTTC
TRBV6-5	TRBJ2-3	-	TRBD2	CASRRLAGDTQYF	TGTGCCAGCAGAAGACTAGCCGGAGATACGCAGTATTTT
TRBV2	TRBJ2-3	-	-	CASSDSSGTDTQYF	TGTGCCAGCAGCGACTCGTCAGGGACAGATACGCAGTATTTT
TRBV5-1	TRBJ1-1	-	-	CASSSDSLDNTEAFF	TGCGCCAGCAGCTCGGACAGCCTAGATAACACTGAAGCTTTCTTT
TRBV7-2	TRBJ1-1	-	-	CASSLGGRAAEAFF	TGTGCCAGCAGCTTAGGTGGCAGGGCTGCTGAAGCTTTCTTT
TRBV6-1	TRBJ2-3	-	-	CASSEITDPGTQYF	TGTGCCAGCAGTGAAATAACGGATCCAGGGACGCAGTATTTT
TRBV10-3	TRBJ2-1	-	-	CAIRGLLSINEQFF	TGTGCCATCAGGGGACTCCTTTCGATTAATGAGCAGTTCTTC
TRBV3-1/TRBV3-2	TRBJ2-5	-	TRBD2	CASSHLAGGLETQYF	TGTGCCAGCAGCCATTTAGCGGGGGGGCTAGAGACCCAGTACTTC
TRBV7-9	TRBJ2-7	-	TRBD1	CASSLGGQSLTYEQYF	TGTGCCAGCAGCTTAGGGGGACAGAGTCTGACCTACGAGCAGTACTTC
TRBV7-9	TRBJ2-7	-	-	CASSLVGSALLTYEQYF	TGTGCCAGCAGCTTAGTCGGGAGCGCGCTGCTAACCTACGAGCAGTACTTC
TRBV6-4	TRBJ2-1	few	TRBD2	CASSASGGANEQFF	TGTGCCAGCAGTGCCAGCGGGGGGGCCAATGAGCAGTTCTTC
TRBV5-1	TRBJ2-2	-	TRBD2	CASSSLIAGCCTGELFF	TGCGCCAGCAGCTCACTGATAGCGGGGTGCTGCACCGGGGAGCTGTTTTTT
TRBV5-1	TRBJ1-5	-	-	CASRGEGDQPQHF	TGCGCCAGCAGAGGGGAGGGCGATCAGCCCCAGCATTTT
TRBV11-2	TRBJ1-4	-	-	CASSLGARPNEKLFF	TGTGCCAGCAGCTTAGGGGCACGGCCAAATGAAAAACTGTTTTTT
TRBV5-1	TRBJ2-5	-	TRBD2	CASSLAGSGGAQETQYF	TGCGCCAGCAGCTTGGCCGGTAGCGGGGGGGCGCAAGAGACCCAGTACTTC
TRBV28	TRBJ1-2	-	TRBD1	CASSMGVGTVNPGRALNRGYTF	TGTGCCAGCAGTATGGGGGTCGGGACAGTTAACCCCGGGAGGGCATTAAATCGGGGCTACACCTTC
TRBV5-1	TRBJ1-2	-	TRBD1	CASSSHGRTGRANYGYTF	TGCGCCAGCAGCTCGCACGGCCGGACAGGGCGAGCTAACTATGGCTACACCTTC
TRBV15	TRBJ1-5	-	TRBD1	CATSREGRGLGNQPQHF	TGTGCCACCAGCAGAGAGGGCAGGGGGCTTGGCAATCAGCCCCAGCATTTT
TRBV21-1	TRBJ2-5	-	-	CAGQDWVNF	TGTGCCGGCCAGGATTGGGTGAACTTC
TRBV13	TRBJ1-2	once	-	CASSSGSRAGYTF	TGTGCCAGCAGCTCCGGGAGTCGGGCGGGCTACACCTTC
TRBV27	TRBJ1-6	-	TRBD1	CASSLTGLSYNSPLHF	TGTGCCAGCAGTTTGACAGGGCTTTCCTATAATTCACCCCTCCACTTT
TRBV7-9	TRBJ1-6	-	-	CASSQGHGPPLHF	TGTGCCAGCAGCCAGGGTCATGGGCCACCCCTCCACTTT
TRBV10-2	TRBJ2-4	-	TRBD1	CASSQDRVRADIQYF	TGCGCCAGCAGCCAAGACAGGGTTAGGGCCGACATTCAGTACTTC
TRBV5-1	TRBJ1-1	-	-	CASSPQFPTTEAFF	TGCGCCAGCAGCCCGCAATTTCCTACCACTGAAGCTTTCTTT
TRBV7-9	TRBJ2-7	-	TRBD2	CASSPGLAGGMYEQYF	TGTGCCAGCAGCCCGGGACTAGCGGGGGGTATGTACGAGCAGTACTTC
TRBV28	TRBJ1-1	-	TRBD1	CASSWGTGRGEAFF	TGTGCCAGCAGTTGGGGGACAGGGAGGGGTGAAGCTTTCTTT